This T cell receptor beta chain originates from a study of OX40 agonist ivuxolimab in advanced cancers. The table came from immunoSEQ multiplex PCR; TCRdb's copy has only in-frame clones and leaves some out. Of some 80,000 clones in the sample, just under 90% are singletons; the top ten hold approximately 2.3%. CDR1 SGHTA and CDR2 FQGNSA come from the germline V gene. The length of the CDR3 is 15 residues. V was cut by 1 base and J by 6 bases, with 13 bases left in between. The specimen was CD4+ or CD8+ T cells sorted from blood, collected in a trial of the OX40 agonist ivuxolimab. This sequence originates from an adult with an advanced solid tumor such as melanoma, head and neck, liver or kidney cancer. V gene TRBV7-2 combines with J gene TRBJ2-1, with D perhaps matching TRBD2 (5 bases). The CDR3 DNA follows: TGTGCCAGCAGCTTAGAAGGTATGGCGGGCAATGAGCAGTTCTTC. This codes for CASSLEGMAGNEQFF. Using reference TRBV7-2 and TRBJ2-1 for the parts outside the CDR3, the full variable domain is GAGVSQSPSNKVTEKGKDVELRCDPISGHTALYWYRQSLGQGLEFLIYFQGNSAPDKSGLPSDRFSAERTGGSVSTLTIQRTQQEDSAVYLCASSLEGMAGNEQFFGPGTRLTVL.